The 17 T cell receptor beta chains reported below all come from one sample, sequenced in a study of shared clonotypes between healthy human individuals. Sequenced by immunoSEQ multiplex PCR; TCRdb stores in-frame clones only, minus some. Of some 2,000,000 clones in the sample, approximately 95% were seen once. Sequenced input: naive CD4+ T cells sorted from blood. Noted subset: CD45RA+ positively selected. These receptors were taken from a man aged 18 to 30 in good health.

The CDR3 protein is CASSAWTGRNTEAFF. The CDR3 DNA follows: TGTGCCAGCTCAGCCTGGACAGGGAGAAACACTGAAGCTTTCTTT. This rearrangement joins TRBV18 to TRBJ1-1; 8 nucleotides match TRBD1. The germline V gene has CDR1 KGHSH and CDR2 LQKENI. This CDR3 is built from 15 residues. V trimming: 5 bases; J trimming: 2 bases; junction bases outside the gene matches: 7.

This sequence joins TRBV28 and TRBJ1-2, with 9 positions matching TRBD1. This CDR3 contains 16 residues. V shed 3 bases and J 7 bases; nucleotides not matched to a gene: 12. Germline CDR1 reads MDHEN; CDR2 reads SYDVKM. As DNA, the CDR3 is TGTGCCAGCAGTTTTAGGGGAGGACAGGGGTCGGTTGGCTACACCTTC. Its protein is CASSFRGGQGSVGYTF.

This CDR3 is CASEKTGVSGELFF. The DNA for the CDR3 is TGTGCCAGCGAGAAAACAGGGGTTTCCGGGGAGCTGTTTTTT. This rearrangement joins TRBV5-6 to TRBJ2-2, with TRBD1 identical over 7 bases. In germline, CDR1 is SGHDT, CDR2 YYEEEE. The CDR3 has 14 amino acids. The ends lost 7 bases at V and 6 bases at J; junction bases unmatched: 9.

About this clone: One end of the junction does not line up with germline, which may come from a read error. The chain has TRBV5-4 and TRBJ2-1; 14 bases agree with TRBD2. Germline-derived CDR1 and CDR2 are SGHNT and YYREEE (reference sequence). This CDR3 comprises 14 residues. The chain's CDR3 is CASSLVGLAGGGIF. The CDR3 nucleotides read TGTGCCAGCAGCTTGGTCGGACTAGCGGGGGGCGGGATCTTC.

The rearrangement uses TRBV6-6 and TRBJ1-6; D unclear. Germline-derived CDR1 and CDR2 are MNHNY and SVGAGI (reference sequence). Trimming shortened V by 2 bases and J by 9 bases, and 8 bases separated the two germline ends. There are 13 residues in the CDR3. CDR3 protein: CASSYHLSSPLHF. In DNA form, the CDR3 reads TGTGCCAGCAGTTACCATTTATCTTCACCCCTCCACTTT.

The V gene is TRBV14, the J gene TRBJ2-3; weak D call: TRBD2 (5 bases). This CDR3 comprises 16 residues. The V gene's germline CDR1 is SGHDN and CDR2 FVKESK. Trimming shortened V by 1 base and J by 2 bases, and 13 bases separated the two germline ends. DNA for the CDR3: TGTGCCAGCAGCCAAGGGGGTCGGGGTAACACAGATACGCAGTATTTT. This gives the protein CASSQGGRGNTDTQYF.

V is TRBV28 and J is TRBJ2-6; D perhaps matches TRBD2 (6 bases). Deletions cut 6 bases from V and 0 bases from J, with 9 bases between. CDR1 and CDR2 (germline): MDHEN, SYDVKM. The CDR3 spans 15 residues. CDR3 DNA: TGTGCCAGCAGGGGGGGAAGCTCTGGGGCCAACGTCCTGACTTTC. Encoded protein: CASRGGSSGANVLTF.

This chain uses TRBV28 with TRBJ1-2, with a tentative D call TRBD1 (5 bases). Germline V gives CDR1 MDHEN, CDR2 SYDVKM. V lost 3 bases to trimming and J lost 5 bases, with 13 bases between them. CDR3 size: 14 residues. CDR3 loop: CASSLQGPLYGYTF. The CDR3 nucleotides read TGTGCCAGCAGTTTGCAGGGCCCGCTTTATGGCTACACCTTC.

As concerns this clone: At one end the junction does not follow the germline gene, possibly because of a read error. The chain combines TRBV18 with TRBJ2-4; 8 nucleotides align to TRBD1. Germline V lookup: CDR1 KGHSH, CDR2 LQKENI. The CDR3 is made up of 12 amino acids. The CDR3 DNA reads as TGTGCCAGCTCTGGACAGGGCGACATTCGGTACTTC. Translating gives CASSGQGDIRYF.

J is TRBJ2-2 and V is TRBV4-3; D gene uncertain. V dropped 0 bases and J dropped 4 bases, with 6 bases sitting between them. CDR3 length: 14 residues. The germline V gene encodes CDR1 LGHNA and CDR2 YSLEER. As DNA, the CDR3 is TGCGCCAGCAGCCAAGATTGGGGCACCGGGGAGCTGTTTTTT. This translates into CASSQDWGTGELFF.

The genes are TRBV6-1 and TRBJ1-5; D is unresolved. CDR1 is MNHNS and CDR2 is SASEGT in the germline V gene. CDR3 length: 14 amino acids. Deletions cut 4 bases from V and 7 bases from J, with 14 bases between. CDR3 sequence: CASSGTWTGQPQHF. The CDR3 DNA is TGTGCCAGCAGTGGAACTTGGACGGGACAGCCCCAGCATTTT.

J is TRBJ2-2 and V is TRBV28, with 12 bases that match TRBD2. V dropped 3 bases and J dropped 7; count of bases not matched to a gene: 6. The CDR3 contains 16 residues. Germline loops: CDR1 MDHEN, CDR2 SYDVKM. CDR3: CASSFPSGGAVGELFF. In DNA, the CDR3 is TGTGCCAGCAGTTTCCCTAGCGGGGGGGCCGTCGGGGAGCTGTTTTTT.

V is TRBV5-4 and J is TRBJ1-2, with D perhaps TRBD1 (5 bases). In germline, CDR1 is SGHNT, CDR2 YYREEE (reference sequence). This CDR3 has 14 amino acids. V was pared by 0 bases and J by 3 bases, with 9 bases between. CDR3 in amino acids: CASSLAGIDYGYTF. The CDR3 region has the DNA TGTGCCAGCAGCTTGGCAGGGATAGACTATGGCTACACCTTC.

V and J are TRBV5-4 and TRBJ1-1, with 9 bases matching TRBD1. CDR3 length: 15 residues. V shed 1 base, J shed 5 bases, and the junction held 6 bases outside the gene matches. Germline CDR1 and CDR2: SGHNT and YYREEE (reference sequence). The CDR3 is CASSLYRGLVTEAFF. In nucleotides, the CDR3 is TGTGCCAGCAGCTTGTACAGGGGGCTAGTGACTGAAGCTTTCTTT.

The rearrangement uses TRBV30 and TRBJ1-2; no reliable D call. Trimming stripped 4 bases from V and 4 bases from J, with 10 bases between. The germline V gene encodes CDR1 GTSNPN and CDR2 SVGIG (reference sequence). This CDR3 comprises 12 residues. The chain's CDR3 is CAWTSRIYGYTF. CDR3 nucleotide sequence: TGTGCCTGGACCTCGCGAATCTATGGCTACACCTTC.

This clone showed up just once. This chain connects TRBV6-1 to TRBJ2-2; 9 positions agree with TRBD1. CDR1 and CDR2 (germline): MNHNS, SASEGT. The CDR3 contains 15 residues. Trimming removed 4 bases from V and 5 bases from J; junction bases left unmatched: 5. CDR3 sequence reads: CASSVFGTGTGELFF. CDR3 in DNA: TGTGCCAGCAGTGTATTTGGGACAGGGACCGGGGAGCTGTTTTTT.

The rearrangement links TRBV11-3 to TRBJ2-3; D perhaps matches TRBD1 (6 bases). The length of the CDR3 is 14 residues. Per the germline V gene, CDR1 is SGHNT and CDR2 is YENEEA. V was trimmed by 6 bases and J by 2 bases, leaving 12 bases between them. The CDR3 nucleotides read TGTGCCAGCAGTGACAGGTCGAACACAGATACGCAGTATTTT. Translation: CASSDRSNTDTQYF.